This T cell receptor (beta chain) derives from a study of shared clonotypes between healthy human individuals. Turning to the study itself: There were three CD4 naive, three CD4 memory, two CD8 naive and one CD8 memory plates per donor.

This clone was counted a few times. A read error may account for a junction end that differs from germline. The authors ran the assay at deep level. Across several immunoSEQ plates, the genomic DNA of each subset was split evenly. Sequenced by immunoSEQ multiplex PCR; TCRdb stores in-frame clones only, minus some. The sample records 850,000 to 1,200,000 clones, roughly 70% being singletons. The origin of this receptor is a man aged 18 to 29 in good health. The specimen sequenced was memory CD4+ T cells sorted from blood. The subset was: CD45RA-negative fraction.

The CDR3 bases are TGTGCCAGCAGTAAAGGGACTAGCGGGTTAAAGAGCACCGGGGAGCTGTTTTTT. Translation gives CASSKGTSGLKSTGELFF. V and J are TRBV19 and TRBJ2-2, with 12 bases aligning to TRBD2. Looked up from germline, CDR1 is LNHDA and CDR2 is SQIVND (reference sequence). There are 18 residues in the CDR3.